A selection of T cell receptor beta chains follows, all from one sample in a study of Graves' ophthalmopathy and Graves' hyperthyroidism. TCRdb reprocessed the multiplex PCR reads via MiXCR and lists one record per CDR3 protein. Seen here are some 750,000 distinct CDR3 sequences, approximately 40% observed once, and the top ten hold 40% to 55%. Sequenced input: peripheral blood. These receptors were taken from an adult man with Graves' ophthalmopathy. Both conserved end residues are part of each CDR3. Fields, in order: J gene, D gene, clone size, V gene, CDR3 DNA, CDR3 protein. D genes are given only for firm matches. Size is omitted from some rows. Given values are once, few, many or a class for expanded clones.

J gene: TRBJ2-2
D gene: -
clone size: few
V gene: TRBV20-1
CDR3 DNA: TGCAGTGCTAGCTCCCGGGACACCTCCGCGAACACCGGGGAGCTGTTTTTT
CDR3 protein: CSASSRDTSANTGELFF

J gene: TRBJ2-3
D gene: -
clone size: -
V gene: TRBV20-1
CDR3 DNA: TGCAGTGCTAGAGATTTGGGTCTATTGTTCACAGATACGCAGTATTTT
CDR3 protein: CSARDLGLLFTDTQYF

J gene: TRBJ2-7
D gene: -
clone size: -
V gene: TRBV4-3
CDR3 DNA: TGCGCCAGCAGCCAAGAGGGGGGGCTTGGATACGAGCAGTACTTC
CDR3 protein: CASSQEGGLGYEQYF

J gene: TRBJ2-5
D gene: TRBD2
clone size: once
V gene: TRBV5-1
CDR3 DNA: TGCGCCAGCAGCCTACGACTAGCGGGATGGGGGACCCAGTACTTC
CDR3 protein: CASSLRLAGWGTQYF

J gene: TRBJ2-6
D gene: TRBD1
clone size: -
V gene: TRBV19
CDR3 DNA: TGTGCCAGTAGTCGACGGACAGGGGGCGTTGGGGCCAACGTCCTGACTTTC
CDR3 protein: CASSRRTGGVGANVLTF

J gene: TRBJ2-2
D gene: -
clone size: -
V gene: TRBV7-2
CDR3 DNA: TGTGCCAGCATCTTACTTGGCACCGGGGAGCTGTTTTTT
CDR3 protein: CASILLGTGELFF

J gene: TRBJ1-5
D gene: -
clone size: -
V gene: TRBV24-1
CDR3 DNA: TGTGCCAGCAGTTACATGTGGACAGGCAATCAGCCCCAGCATTTT
CDR3 protein: CASSYMWTGNQPQHF

J gene: TRBJ1-2
D gene: -
clone size: -
V gene: TRBV20-1
CDR3 DNA: TGCAGTGCTAGAGACCCCCGCGGCAGTAACTATGGCTACACCTTC
CDR3 protein: CSARDPRGSNYGYTF

J gene: TRBJ1-1
D gene: -
clone size: few
V gene: TRBV2
CDR3 DNA: TGTGCCAGCAGTACCGACAGTAACACTGAAGCTTTCTTT
CDR3 protein: CASSTDSNTEAFF

J gene: TRBJ2-7
D gene: -
clone size: -
V gene: TRBV29-1
CDR3 DNA: TGCAGCGTCGCCGGACAGAGGGGAGGTAACGAGCAGTACTTC
CDR3 protein: CSVAGQRGGNEQYF

J gene: TRBJ2-5
D gene: TRBD2
clone size: many
V gene: TRBV7-2
CDR3 DNA: TGTGCCAGCAGCTTTGGGGGGGGACTCCAGGAGACCCAGTACTTC
CDR3 protein: CASSFGGGLQETQYF

J gene: TRBJ1-5
D gene: -
clone size: many
V gene: TRBV7-9
CDR3 DNA: TGTGCCAGCAGCTTAGTGGCAGGGGGCAATCAGCCCCAGCATTTT
CDR3 protein: CASSLVAGGNQPQHF

J gene: TRBJ1-5
D gene: -
clone size: -
V gene: TRBV29-1
CDR3 DNA: TGCAGCGTCGTCAGCGGGGGCAATCAGCCCCAGCATTTT
CDR3 protein: CSVVSGGNQPQHF

J gene: TRBJ2-5
D gene: TRBD2
clone size: few
V gene: TRBV7-2
CDR3 DNA: TGTGCCAGCAGCTCACGACTAGCGGGGGCCCAAGAGACCCAGTACTTC
CDR3 protein: CASSSRLAGAQETQYF

J gene: TRBJ2-5
D gene: TRBD1
clone size: -
V gene: TRBV7-9
CDR3 DNA: TGTGCCAGCAGGCAAGGGGGCGGCAATCAGCCCCAGTACTTC
CDR3 protein: CASRQGGGNQPQYF

J gene: TRBJ2-7
D gene: -
clone size: -
V gene: TRBV10-3
CDR3 DNA: TGTGCCAGCAGTGAAATCGGGCCCACCCCCTACGAGCAGTACTTC
CDR3 protein: CASSEIGPTPYEQYF

J gene: TRBJ2-7
D gene: -
clone size: -
V gene: TRBV11-2
CDR3 DNA: TGTGCCAGCGGCCGACAGGACCCTAATGAGCAGTACTTC
CDR3 protein: CASGRQDPNEQYF

J gene: TRBJ2-5
D gene: -
clone size: -
V gene: TRBV9
CDR3 DNA: TGTGCCAGCAGCGACGAACAGGATTATCGCGGGGAGACCCAGTACTTC
CDR3 protein: CASSDEQDYRGETQYF

J gene: TRBJ2-5
D gene: -
clone size: many
V gene: TRBV6-2/TRBV6-3
CDR3 DNA: TGTGCCAGCAGTTACGTGCGGGACCTCCGGGAGACCCAGTACTTC
CDR3 protein: CASSYVRDLRETQYF

J gene: TRBJ2-7
D gene: -
clone size: few
V gene: TRBV20-1
CDR3 DNA: TGCAGTGCCATAGATATCGCCGAGGCAGGGGCTAAGTACGAGCAGTACTTC
CDR3 protein: CSAIDIAEAGAKYEQYF

J gene: TRBJ2-7
D gene: -
clone size: -
V gene: TRBV7-9
CDR3 DNA: TGTGCCAGCAGCCCCCCAGGGAAAAGAACCTACGAGCAGTACTTC
CDR3 protein: CASSPPGKRTYEQYF

J gene: TRBJ1-1
D gene: TRBD1
clone size: -
V gene: TRBV7-9
CDR3 DNA: TGTGCCAGCAGCTTAAACAGGTTCAGGGGGGGGCTGCGAAACACTGAAGCTTTCTTT
CDR3 protein: CASSLNRFRGGLRNTEAFF

J gene: TRBJ2-7
D gene: -
clone size: few
V gene: TRBV7-6
CDR3 DNA: TGTGCCAGCAGCTCCCGGGACGGAATCTCCTACGAGCAGTACTTC
CDR3 protein: CASSSRDGISYEQYF

J gene: TRBJ2-7
D gene: -
clone size: -
V gene: TRBV5-8
CDR3 DNA: TGTGCCAGCAGCTTCACCGGGACAAATTACGAGCAGTACTTC
CDR3 protein: CASSFTGTNYEQYF

J gene: TRBJ1-4
D gene: TRBD1
clone size: -
V gene: TRBV10-2
CDR3 DNA: TGCGCCACCGGTCCACAGGGGGCTCGAGAAAAACTGTTTTTT
CDR3 protein: CATGPQGAREKLFF

J gene: TRBJ2-7
D gene: -
clone size: -
V gene: TRBV7-9
CDR3 DNA: TGTGCCAGCAGCGCGGAGGGTAGAGCCTACGAGCAGTACTTC
CDR3 protein: CASSAEGRAYEQYF

J gene: TRBJ1-6
D gene: -
clone size: -
V gene: TRBV9
CDR3 DNA: TGTGCCAGCAGCGGCCGGGACGGTCTGGAGCCCCTCCACTTT
CDR3 protein: CASSGRDGLEPLHF

J gene: TRBJ2-5
D gene: -
clone size: -
V gene: TRBV20-1
CDR3 DNA: TGCAGTGCTGTAGATATAGAGACCCAGTACTTC
CDR3 protein: CSAVDIETQYF